Listed below are T cell receptor beta chains from one sample, sequenced in a study of shared clonotypes between healthy human individuals. Only in-frame clones appear in the TCRdb table, and some are missing; sequencing was by immunoSEQ multiplex PCR. The table records millions of clones, roughly nine tenths of them present only once. The material sequenced was naive CD4+ T cells sorted from blood. Every receptor here comes from a man younger than 30 in good health. CDR3s include the opening cysteine and the closing phenylalanine or tryptophan.

V	J	CDR3
TRBV11-2	TRBJ1-4	CASSLDLGVGNEKLFF
TRBV29-1	TRBJ1-1	CSGRRGPNTEAFF
TRBV7-9	TRBJ1-2	CASSRAGKAWGYTF
TRBV20-1	TRBJ2-7	CSALGVSEQYF
TRBV5-1	TRBJ2-1	CASSLTAGSYNEQFF
TRBV28	TRBJ1-1	CASSSGERNTEAFF
TRBV2	TRBJ2-7	CAYLPGLAGMNSYEQYF
TRBV11-3	TRBJ2-7	CASSHNAGGREYF
TRBV11-2	TRBJ2-7	CASSLAGGAGYEQYF
TRBV5-1	TRBJ2-7	CASSLVHLSYEQYF
TRBV19	TRBJ1-5	CASSRGQGKGPQHF
TRBV9	TRBJ1-6	CASSPGTAGNSPLHF
TRBV29-1	TRBJ1-6	CSVARADQSSYNSPLHF
TRBV2	TRBJ1-6	CATAGQGLNSPLHF
TRBV28	TRBJ1-1	CASSSTGTGNTEAFF
TRBV2	TRBJ1-4	CASSPNEKLLF